This T cell receptor beta chain was captured by sequencing in a study of shared clonotypes between healthy human individuals. Overall study: The donor pool was made up of a couple of women and three men aged 18 to 49. Overall study results and limits: Naive subsets, compared against memory subsets, generally had larger estimated richness values.

Germline loops: CDR1 SGHVS, CDR2 FQNEAQ. This CDR3 has 16 residues. The V end was cut by 1 base, the J end by 0 bases, with 9 bases between. There were no recent acute infections or vaccinations among the donors, who were healthy HIV-negative adults. There were only Caucasian adults among the donors, and all lived in Nashville, Tennessee. Details on this clone: Its antigen remains unknown.

Here immunoSEQ multiplex PCR was the method, and the copy in TCRdb shows in-frame clones only, minus some. The sample includes some 2,100,000 clones, approximately 94% of them seen just once. Specimen: naive CD4+ T cells sorted from blood. Documented subset: CD45RA+ positively selected. The V and J genes are TRBV7-8 and TRBJ1-4; tentative D call: TRBD1 (5 bases). This TCR was sampled from a man aged 18 to 29 in good health. The DNA of the CDR3 is TGTGCCAGCAGCTTAGGGGGCAGGACAACTAATGAAAAACTGTTTTTT. Amino acids: CASSLGGRTTNEKLFF. Using reference TRBV7-8 and TRBJ1-4 for the parts outside the CDR3, the full variable domain is GAGVSQSPRYKVAKRGQDVALRCDPISGHVSLFWYQQALGQGPEFLTYFQNEAQLDKSGLPSDRFFAERPEGSVSTLKIQRTQQEDSAVYLCASSLGGRTTNEKLFFGSGTQLSVL.